This T cell receptor (beta chain) was captured by sequencing in a study of T cell responses to AZD1222 COVID-19 vaccine. Study results and caveats: Donors were mostly white British, more females; clonal diversity possibly underestimated. Baseline testing showed seropositivity in only a handful of AZD1222 recipients.

Of note for this clone: Its antigen remains unidentified.

Here immunoSEQ multiplex PCR was the method, and the copy in TCRdb shows in-frame clones only, minus some. The repertoire holds more than 35,000 clones, with about four fifths as singletons. The germline CDR1 and CDR2 sequences are ENHRY and SYGVKD. CDR3 length equals 13 residues. V lost 4 bases to trimming and J lost 6 bases, with 10 bases between them. The chain is built from TRBV10-3 and TRBJ2-1; D perhaps matches TRBD2 (6 bases). The clonotype originates from an adult who received the MenACWY meningococcal vaccine as a control. This specimen was peripheral blood, taken 28 days after the second dose of the MenACWY control vaccine. The CDR3: CAISGRGSNEQFF. The CDR3 nucleotides are TGTGCCATCAGTGGGAGGGGCAGCAATGAGCAGTTCTTC.